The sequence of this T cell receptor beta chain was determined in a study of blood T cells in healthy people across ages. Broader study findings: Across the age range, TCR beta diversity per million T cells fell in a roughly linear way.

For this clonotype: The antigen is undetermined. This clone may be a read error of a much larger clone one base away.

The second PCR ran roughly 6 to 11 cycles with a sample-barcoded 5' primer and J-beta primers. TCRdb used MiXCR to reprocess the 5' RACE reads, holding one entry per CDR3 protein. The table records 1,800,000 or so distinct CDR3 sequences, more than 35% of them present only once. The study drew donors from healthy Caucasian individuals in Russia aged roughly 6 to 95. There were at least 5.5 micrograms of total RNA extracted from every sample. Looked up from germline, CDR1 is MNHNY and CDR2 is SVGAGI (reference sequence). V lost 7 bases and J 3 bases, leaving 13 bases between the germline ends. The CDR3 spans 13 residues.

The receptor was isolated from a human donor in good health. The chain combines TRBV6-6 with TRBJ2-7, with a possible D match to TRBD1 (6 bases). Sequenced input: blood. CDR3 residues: CASTRRGRYEQYF. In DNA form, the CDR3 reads TGTGCCAGCACCCGCAGGGGCCGCTACGAGCAGTACTTC.